This T cell receptor beta chain came from a study of T cell responses to AZD1222 COVID-19 vaccine. Study outcomes and limitations: Repertoire samples came only from after the peak T cell response. Donors were mostly white British, more females; clonal diversity possibly underestimated.

The CDR3 is 12 amino acids. The ends were cut back, 5 bases at V and 6 bases at J, with 10 bases in the middle. Germline assignment: CDR1 LNHDA and CDR2 SQIVND (reference sequence). Assay: immunoSEQ multiplex PCR; the TCRdb copy retains only in-frame clones and omits some. The sample records about 200,000 clones, about 94% being singletons. As to this clone: The antigen is unknown.

The material was peripheral blood, obtained 28 days after the second dose of the MenACWY control vaccine. The rearrangement links TRBV19 to TRBJ1-1, with D unresolved. This receptor was taken from an adult who received the MenACWY meningococcal vaccine as a control. In DNA form, the CDR3 reads TGTGCCAGTAGTGCTTTTTCGGCTGAAGCTTTCTTT. It encodes CASSAFSAEAFF.